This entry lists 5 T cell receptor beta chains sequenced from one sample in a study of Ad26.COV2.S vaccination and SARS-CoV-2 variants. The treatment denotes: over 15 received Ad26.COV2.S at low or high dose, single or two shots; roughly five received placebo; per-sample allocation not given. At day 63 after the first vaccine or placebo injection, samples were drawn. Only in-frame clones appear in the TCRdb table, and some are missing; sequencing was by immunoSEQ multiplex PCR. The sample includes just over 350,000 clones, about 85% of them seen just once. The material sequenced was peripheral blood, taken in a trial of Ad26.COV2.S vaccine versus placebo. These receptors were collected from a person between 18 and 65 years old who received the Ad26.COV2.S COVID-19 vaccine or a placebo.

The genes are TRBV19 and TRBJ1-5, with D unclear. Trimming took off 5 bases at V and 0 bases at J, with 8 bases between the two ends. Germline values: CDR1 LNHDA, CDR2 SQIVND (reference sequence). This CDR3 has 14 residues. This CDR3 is CASSPVYSNQPQHF. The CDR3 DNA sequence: TGTGCCAGTAGTCCCGTTTATAGCAATCAGCCCCAGCATTTT.

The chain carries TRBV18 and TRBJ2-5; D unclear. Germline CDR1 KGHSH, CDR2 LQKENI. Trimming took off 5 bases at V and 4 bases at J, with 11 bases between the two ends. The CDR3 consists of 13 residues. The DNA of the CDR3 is TGTGCCAGCTCATTAGGCCTCGGAGAGACCCAGTACTTC. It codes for CASSLGLGETQYF. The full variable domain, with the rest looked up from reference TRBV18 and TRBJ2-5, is NAGVMQNPRHLVRRRGQEARLRCSPMKGHSHVYWYRQLPEEGLKFMVYLQKENIIDESGMPKERFSAEFPKEGPSILRIQQVVRGDSAAYFCASSLGLGETQYFGPGTRLLVL.

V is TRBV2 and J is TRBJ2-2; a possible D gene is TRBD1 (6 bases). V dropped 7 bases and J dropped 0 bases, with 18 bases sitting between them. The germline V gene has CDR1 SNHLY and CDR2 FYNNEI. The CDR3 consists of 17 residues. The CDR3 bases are TGTGCCAGCAATCAGGGGTCGACGGTAACGAACACCGGGGAGCTGTTTTTT. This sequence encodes CASNQGSTVTNTGELFF.

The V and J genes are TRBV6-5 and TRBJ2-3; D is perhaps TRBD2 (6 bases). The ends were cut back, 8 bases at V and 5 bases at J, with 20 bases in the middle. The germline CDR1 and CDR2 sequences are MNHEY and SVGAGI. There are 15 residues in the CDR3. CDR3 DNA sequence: TGTGCCAGCTCCCCCGTTAAGGGAGGCATAGATACGCAGTATTTT. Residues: CASSPVKGGIDTQYF.

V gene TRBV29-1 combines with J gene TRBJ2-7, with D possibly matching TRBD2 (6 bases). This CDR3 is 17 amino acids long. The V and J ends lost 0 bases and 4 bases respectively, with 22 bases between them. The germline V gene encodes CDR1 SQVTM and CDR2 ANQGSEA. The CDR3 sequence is CSVEEAPTSSEGYEQYF. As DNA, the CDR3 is TGCAGCGTTGAAGAAGCCCCAACTAGCTCCGAAGGGTACGAGCAGTACTTC.